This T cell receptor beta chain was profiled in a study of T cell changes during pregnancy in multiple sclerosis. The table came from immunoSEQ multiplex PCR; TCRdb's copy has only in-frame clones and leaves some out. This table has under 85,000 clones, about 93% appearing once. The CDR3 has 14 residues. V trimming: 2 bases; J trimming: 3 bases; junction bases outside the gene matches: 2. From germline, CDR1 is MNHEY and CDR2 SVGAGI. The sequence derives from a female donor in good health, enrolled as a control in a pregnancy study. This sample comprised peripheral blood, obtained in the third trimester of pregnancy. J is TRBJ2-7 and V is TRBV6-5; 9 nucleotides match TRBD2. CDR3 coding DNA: TGTGCCAGCAGTTACCAGCGGGGGGTCTACGAGCAGTACTTC. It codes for CASSYQRGVYEQYF.